This T cell receptor (beta chain) originates from a study of vaccination and CD4 T cells after COVID-19. Cultured CD4+ T-cell DNA underwent Oncomine TCR Beta short-read sequencing. TCRdb processed the PCR reads anew with MiXCR; each CDR3 protein has one entry. This repertoire shows over 20,000 distinct CDR3 sequences, 55% to 70% found once; its top ten account for over 4.5%. This clonotype has only a few counts. Its cognate antigen is unknown. CDR1 and CDR2 from the germline V gene are SGHAT and FQDESV (reference sequence). CDR3 length: 15 amino acids. Trimming removed 6 bases at V and 2 bases at J, with 15 bases between. The treatment denotes: roughly nine-day PBMC culture with coronavirus spike peptide pools or control peptides (ViraFEST assay).

The receptor was isolated from a human donor who had recovered from COVID-19. Sequencing was carried out using CD4+ T cells from blood, cultured in vitro. J is TRBJ2-3 and V is TRBV11-1, with D possibly TRBD2 on 5 matching bases. The CDR3 loop reads CASSYSWTLTDTQYF. CDR3 in DNA: TGTGCCAGCAGTTATAGTTGGACTCTCACAGATACGCAGTATTTT.